The 26 T cell receptor beta chains in this list originate from one sample, sequenced in a study of identical twins. TCRdb fed the 5' RACE reads into MiXCR, producing one record per CDR3 protein. Of 500,000 or so distinct CDR3 sequences in the sample, roughly an eighth were seen once. The same sample was also studied in work on yellow fever vaccine responses in identical twins.

Sequencing was performed on CD4+ T cells sorted from blood. All receptors come from a woman in her late teens or twenties in good health.

This clonotype has ten or more counts. The chain carries TRBV4-3 and TRBJ2-2; tentative D call: TRBD1 (5 bases). The germline gives CDR1 LGHNA, CDR2 YSLEER. Trimming left V 4 bases short and J 5 bases short, with 17 bases between. This CDR3 comprises 16 residues. The CDR3 DNA is TGCGCCAGCAGCCTAACTGCAACAGGACGGACCGGGGAGCTGTTTTTT. Protein: CASSLTATGRTGELFF.

This clonotype was counted between two and nine times. CDR3 in amino acids: CASEGTTRAYNEQFF. In DNA, the CDR3 is TGTGCCAGCGAGGGGACTACCCGTGCCTACAATGAGCAGTTCTTC. The rearrangement links TRBV5-5 to TRBJ2-1, with TRBD2 matching 7 bases. After removal of 7 bases from V and 2 bases from J, the junction contained 9 bases not matched to a gene. This CDR3 spans 15 amino acids. Germline V gene lookup returns CDR1 SGHKS and CDR2 YYEKEE (reference sequence).

This clonotype was counted at least ten times. The chain combines TRBV29-1 with TRBJ2-1; TRBD1 agrees at 8 bases. The V gene's germline CDR1 is SQVTM and CDR2 ANQGSEA. The CDR3 has 13 amino acids. The junction had 9 bases not matched to a gene; V was cut back by 7 bases and J by 7 bases. CDR3 coding DNA: TGCAGCGCCGGGACAGGACAAGGAAATGAGCAGTTCTTC. Its protein product is CSAGTGQGNEQFF.

This clonotype was found a few times. V gene TRBV6-5 combines with J gene TRBJ2-2; D unclear. The CDR3 extends over 14 amino acids. Germline V gene data show CDR1 as MNHEY and CDR2 as SVGAGI. The V gene lost 0 bases and the J gene lost 5 bases, with 7 bases spanning the gap. The CDR3 DNA follows: TGTGCCAGCAGTTACTCCTACGCGACCGGGGAGCTGTTTTTT. Residues: CASSYSYATGELFF.

This clonotype was seen a few times. J is TRBJ2-5 and V is TRBV20-1; 8 bases are a match to TRBD1. This CDR3 region has 12 residues. Germline V gene lookup returns CDR1 DFQATT and CDR2 SNEGSKA (reference sequence). Trimming cost V 6 bases and J 5 bases; bases outside gene matches: 5. CDR3 sequence reads: CSAETGVETQYF. The CDR3, as DNA: TGCAGTGCCGAGACAGGGGTCGAGACCCAGTACTTC.

The gene calls are TRBV14 and TRBJ2-7; D ambiguous. Between the trimmed V and J ends, which lost 1 base and 2 bases, there was a span of 9 bases. This CDR3 comprises 14 residues. The germline gives CDR1 SGHDN, CDR2 FVKESK. CDR3 amino acids: CASSQVGGPYEQYF. The CDR3 bases are TGTGCCAGCAGCCAAGTCGGTGGGCCCTACGAGCAGTACTTC.

The table lists this clonotype with many counts. The chain links TRBV28 to TRBJ2-5, with no clear D. Trimming stripped 8 bases from V and 2 bases from J, with 6 bases between. Germline CDR1 is MDHEN and CDR2 is SYDVKM. CDR3 length: 11 residues. The CDR3 region has the DNA TGTGCCAGCGGGTCGCAAGAGACCCAGTACTTC. Protein sequence: CASGSQETQYF.

V gene TRBV2 combines with J gene TRBJ2-7; no reliable D call. This CDR3 contains 11 residues. Deletions cut 10 bases from V and 4 bases from J, with 11 bases between. Germline assignment: CDR1 SNHLY and CDR2 FYNNEI. CDR3 region: CATTPEYEQYF. The CDR3 DNA is TGTGCCACCACCCCCGAATACGAGCAGTACTTC.

This clonotype was counted only a few times. The genes are TRBV5-1 and TRBJ1-2; D gene uncertain. CDR1 and CDR2 from the germline V gene are SGHRS and YFSETQ. V was trimmed by 3 bases and J by 11 bases, leaving 11 bases between them. The length of the CDR3 is 11 residues. CDR3 sequence reads: CASSSTTEYTF. The CDR3 DNA is TGCGCCAGCAGCTCTACGACGGAGTACACCTTC.

This clonotype was counted a few times. The chain recombines TRBV6-1 with TRBJ1-1; 8 bases match TRBD1. Germline CDR1 MNHNS, CDR2 SASEGT. V trimming: 2 bases; J trimming: 6 bases; junction bases outside the gene matches: 5. The CDR3 length is 14 residues. DNA of the CDR3: TGTGCCAGCAGTGAAAGGGGGGGACAGGCTGAAGCTTTCTTT. This gives the protein CASSERGGQAEAFF.

CDR3 nucleotide sequence: TGTGCCAGCACTTCAGGTCTAGGGTACAATGAGCAGTTCTTC. The encoded protein is CASTSGLGYNEQFF. This chain links TRBV28 with TRBJ2-1; D remains unclear. Germline V gene data show CDR1 as MDHEN and CDR2 as SYDVKM. The CDR3 contains 14 residues. The V gene lost 7 bases and the J gene lost 4 bases, with 14 bases spanning the gap.

This clonotype was observed many times. This chain links TRBV6-5 with TRBJ1-6; a possible D gene is TRBD1 (5 bases). The V and J ends lost 2 bases and 10 bases respectively, with 9 bases between them. CDR1 MNHEY and CDR2 SVGAGI come from the germline V gene. The CDR3 covers 13 residues. CDR3 sequence reads: CASSYGGDSPLHF. CDR3 nucleotides: TGTGCCAGCAGTTACGGGGGTGACTCACCCCTCCACTTT.

This clonotype occurred many times. V is TRBV12-3 or TRBV12-4 and J is TRBJ2-7, with D uncertain. V was shortened by 5 bases and J by 4 bases, with 18 bases between the two germline ends. This CDR3 region has 15 residues. CDR3 sequence: CASSVRLDHTYEQYF. The CDR3 coding sequence is TGTGCCAGCAGTGTCCGGTTAGATCACACTTACGAGCAGTACTTC.

The V call is TRBV7-3, the J call TRBJ1-6, with 7 bases lining up with TRBD1. The junction had 8 bases not matched to a gene; V was cut back by 5 bases and J by 7 bases. The germline gives CDR1 SGHTA, CDR2 FQGTGA. The CDR3 has 15 amino acids. The CDR3 region is CASSTRGQQNSPLHF. The CDR3 DNA follows: TGTGCCAGCAGCACTCGGGGACAGCAAAATTCACCCCTCCACTTT.

V is TRBV12-3 or TRBV12-4 and J is TRBJ2-6; the D is unclear. V lost 2 bases and J lost 0, with 14 bases in between. The CDR3 runs 18 residues. The CDR3 DNA follows: TGTGCCAGCAGTTTAAATTTTTACGGAGACTCTGGGGCCAACGTCCTGACTTTC. It yields the protein CASSLNFYGDSGANVLTF.

This clonotype occurred a few times. V usage is TRBV10-3 and J usage is TRBJ1-1; 7 bases map to TRBD1. Germline V gene data show CDR1 as ENHRY and CDR2 as SYGVKD. The CDR3 covers 14 residues. Trimming took 3 bases from V and 0 from J; bases not matched to a gene: 1. This CDR3 is CAISETGVNTEAFF. The DNA of the CDR3 is TGTGCCATCAGTGAAACAGGGGTGAACACTGAAGCTTTCTTT.

This clonotype was observed a few times. This chain uses TRBV5-1 with TRBJ2-3, with TRBD2 matching over 11 bases. Germline V gives CDR1 SGHRS, CDR2 YFSETQ. V lost 1 base and J lost 2; bases outside the gene matches: 3. The CDR3 length is 16 residues. This chain's CDR3 is CASSLLAGGITDTQYF. For the CDR3, the DNA is TGCGCCAGCAGCTTGTTAGCGGGGGGGATCACAGATACGCAGTATTTT.

This clonotype occurred a few times. The chain recombines TRBV29-1 with TRBJ2-3; 9 bases are a match to TRBD2. The germline V gene has CDR1 SQVTM and CDR2 ANQGSEA. This CDR3 contains 15 residues. V gave up 4 bases and J gave up 2 bases; unmatched junction bases: 7. CDR3 in amino acids: CSVVHSGGYTDTQYF. CDR3 nucleotides: TGCAGCGTTGTCCACAGCGGGGGGTACACAGATACGCAGTATTTT.

This clonotype was seen many times. The chain joins TRBV7-2 to TRBJ1-4; 7 nucleotides line up with TRBD1. Germline loops: CDR1 SGHTA, CDR2 FQGNSA. V was clipped by 7 bases and J by 3 bases; unmatched bases: 8. The CDR3 has 15 amino acids. As DNA, the CDR3 is TGTGCCAGCAATCCGACAGGGCGTTCTAATGAAAAACTGTTTTTT. Translated: CASNPTGRSNEKLFF.

This clonotype was counted between two and nine times. The chain uses TRBV6-2 or TRBV6-3 and TRBJ2-1; 7 bases agree with TRBD2. Germline assignment: CDR1 MNHEY and CDR2 SVGEGT. V lost 1 base, J lost 5 bases, and 8 bases stayed unmatched. The length of the CDR3 is 16 residues. For the CDR3, the DNA is TGTGCCAGCAGTTACTACTTCCAGCGGGGAAACAATGAGCAGTTCTTC. Translation: CASSYYFQRGNNEQFF.

This clonotype was found once. CDR3 DNA sequence: TGTGCCAGCAGTTACGGGCTTAGCGGGAGGCACCAGAGGGAGCAGTACTTC. It encodes CASSYGLSGRHQREQYF. The chain joins TRBV6-5 to TRBJ2-7; 10 bases are a match to TRBD2. This CDR3 has 17 amino acids. Germline trimming cut 2 bases from V and 7 bases from J; bases unmatched to any gene: 14. Germline V CDR1 and CDR2: MNHEY, SVGAGI.

This clonotype has more than one count but fewer than ten. The genes are TRBV20-1 and TRBJ2-3; D ambiguous. Germline V lookup: CDR1 DFQATT, CDR2 SNEGSKA (reference sequence). Trimming took off 3 bases at V and 2 bases at J, with 6 bases between the two ends. The CDR3 runs 12 residues. CDR3 coding DNA: TGCAGTGCTAGCACCTACACAGATACGCAGTATTTT. Translated, it gives CSASTYTDTQYF.

This clonotype was seen more than once but under ten times. This CDR3 reads CASETGPYNEQFF. The DNA for the CDR3 is TGTGCCAGCGAGACGGGGCCCTACAATGAGCAGTTCTTC. The rearrangement uses TRBV7-2 and TRBJ2-1; perhaps D is TRBD1 or TRBD2 (5 bases each). Deletions cut 8 bases from V and 2 bases from J, with 10 bases between. This CDR3 comprises 13 residues. Germline CDR1 and CDR2: SGHTA and FQGNSA.

This chain links TRBV7-3 with TRBJ2-1; 8 bases fit TRBD1. V shed 5 bases and J 1 base; nucleotides not matched to a gene: 10. Per the germline V gene, CDR1 is SGHTA and CDR2 is FQGTGA. The CDR3 runs to 17 residues. The CDR3 region is CASSRAQGARSYNEQFF. For the CDR3, the DNA is TGTGCCAGCAGCCGTGCCCAGGGGGCTAGGTCCTACAATGAGCAGTTCTTC. The variable domain in full, completed from reference TRBV7-3 and TRBJ2-1, reads GAGVSQTPSNKVTEKGKYVELRCDPISGHTALYWYRQSLGQGPEFLIYFQGTGAADDSGLPNDRFFAVRPEGSVSTLKIQRTERGDSAVYLCASSRAQGARSYNEQFFGPGTRLTVL.

This sequence joins TRBV5-1 and TRBJ2-1; 12 bases are a match to TRBD2. Germline V lookup: CDR1 SGHRS, CDR2 YFSETQ. The CDR3 is made up of 15 amino acids. V gave up 4 bases and J gave up 4 bases; unmatched junction bases: 3. DNA of the CDR3: TGCGCCAGCAGCCCTAGCGGGAGGGATTACAATGAGCAGTTCTTC. This gives the protein CASSPSGRDYNEQFF.

This clonotype has just a few counts. This chain connects TRBV19 to TRBJ2-3; 8 positions agree with TRBD1. V was clipped by 3 bases and J by 4 bases; unmatched bases: 9. Germline CDR1 is LNHDA and CDR2 is SQIVND (reference sequence). This CDR3 has 16 amino acids. The CDR3 region has the DNA TGTGCCAGTAGTATTCCGGGACAGGAGAAGTCAGATACGCAGTATTTT. Amino acid sequence: CASSIPGQEKSDTQYF.